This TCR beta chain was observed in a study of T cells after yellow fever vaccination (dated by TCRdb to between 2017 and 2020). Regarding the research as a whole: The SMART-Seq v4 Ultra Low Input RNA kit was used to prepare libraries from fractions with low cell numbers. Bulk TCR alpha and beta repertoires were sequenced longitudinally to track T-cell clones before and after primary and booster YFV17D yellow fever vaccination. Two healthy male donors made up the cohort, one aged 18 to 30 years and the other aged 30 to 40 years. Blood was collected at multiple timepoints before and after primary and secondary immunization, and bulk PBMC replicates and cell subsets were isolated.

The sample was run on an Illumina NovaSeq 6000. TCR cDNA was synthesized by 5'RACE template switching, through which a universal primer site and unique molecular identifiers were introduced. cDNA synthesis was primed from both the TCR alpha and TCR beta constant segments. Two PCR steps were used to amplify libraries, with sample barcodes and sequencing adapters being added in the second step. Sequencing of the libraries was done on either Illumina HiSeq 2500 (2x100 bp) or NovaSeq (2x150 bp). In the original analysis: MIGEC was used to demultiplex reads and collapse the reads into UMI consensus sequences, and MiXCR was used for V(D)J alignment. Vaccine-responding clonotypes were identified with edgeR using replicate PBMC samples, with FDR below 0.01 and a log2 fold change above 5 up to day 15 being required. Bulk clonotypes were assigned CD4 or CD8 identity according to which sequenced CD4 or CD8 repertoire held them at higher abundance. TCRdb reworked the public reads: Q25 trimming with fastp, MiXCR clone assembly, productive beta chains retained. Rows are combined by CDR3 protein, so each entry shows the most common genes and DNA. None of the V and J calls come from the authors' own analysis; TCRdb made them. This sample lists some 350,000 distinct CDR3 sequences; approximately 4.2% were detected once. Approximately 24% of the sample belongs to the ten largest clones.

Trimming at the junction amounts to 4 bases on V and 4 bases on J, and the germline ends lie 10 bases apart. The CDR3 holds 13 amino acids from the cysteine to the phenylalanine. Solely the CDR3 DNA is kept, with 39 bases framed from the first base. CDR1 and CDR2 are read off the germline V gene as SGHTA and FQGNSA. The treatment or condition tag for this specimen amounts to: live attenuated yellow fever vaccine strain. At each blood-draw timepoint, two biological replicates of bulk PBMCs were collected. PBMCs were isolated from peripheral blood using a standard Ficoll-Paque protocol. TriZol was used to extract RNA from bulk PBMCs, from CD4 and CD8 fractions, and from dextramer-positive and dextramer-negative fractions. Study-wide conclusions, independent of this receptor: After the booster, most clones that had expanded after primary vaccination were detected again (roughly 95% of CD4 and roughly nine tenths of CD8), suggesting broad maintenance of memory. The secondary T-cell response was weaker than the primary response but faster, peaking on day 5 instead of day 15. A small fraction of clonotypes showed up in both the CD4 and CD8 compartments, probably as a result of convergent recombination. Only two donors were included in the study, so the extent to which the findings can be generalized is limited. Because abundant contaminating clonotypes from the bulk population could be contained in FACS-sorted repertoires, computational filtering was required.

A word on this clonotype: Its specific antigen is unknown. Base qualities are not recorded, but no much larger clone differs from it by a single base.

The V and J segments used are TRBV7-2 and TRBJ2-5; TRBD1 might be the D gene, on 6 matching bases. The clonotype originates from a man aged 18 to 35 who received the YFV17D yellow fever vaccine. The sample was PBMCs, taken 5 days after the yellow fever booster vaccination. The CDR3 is CASSYGQRETQYF. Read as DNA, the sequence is TGTGCCAGCAGCTACGGACAGCGAGAGACCCAGTACTTC.